In its sample, the clone carrying this T cell receptor beta chain was seen many times. These data come from a study of low-dose radiotherapy and immunotherapy resistance in tumors. This CDR3 is 16 amino acids long. Germline lookup yields CDR1 MNHEY and CDR2 SMNVEV (reference sequence). The V and J ends lost 4 bases and 0 bases, in that order; junction bases with no gene match: 7. First-strand cDNA relied on TRAV- and TRBV-specific primers spanning alpha and beta chains. The TCRs were subjected to amplification over around 19 PCR cycles employing a constant-region primer in conjunction with a V-primer adapter. TCRdb re-called the reads through MiXCR, storing one row per CDR3 protein. The table has around 65,000 distinct CDR3 sequences, around 27% seen once; the top ten hold less than 8%. Time point described: before trial treatment. Each patient who was eligible had an advanced solid tumor with no tumor-infiltrating lymphocytes.

The sequence came from a male donor with rectosigmoid adenocarcinoma. The chain uses TRBV27 and TRBJ2-3; 7 bases fit TRBD1. The source material was PBMCs, sampled before treatment. CDR3 DNA sequence: TGTGCCAGCAGTTCCTACAGGGGAAGGAGCACAGATACGCAGTATTTT. Translated, it gives CASSSYRGRSTDTQYF.